These 13 T cell receptor beta chains came from one sample sequenced in a study of shared clonotypes between healthy human individuals. The table came from immunoSEQ multiplex PCR; TCRdb's copy has only in-frame clones and leaves some out. This sample has 2,500,000 or so clones, with around nine tenths found just once. Sequenced sample: naive CD4+ T cells sorted from blood. Documented subset: CD45RA+ positively selected. Receptors originate from a man younger than 30 in good health.

V usage is TRBV19 and J usage is TRBJ1-2; 12 positions match TRBD1. The junction had 7 bases not matched to a gene; V was cut back by 4 bases and J by 4 bases. Germline CDR1 LNHDA, CDR2 SQIVND (reference sequence). This CDR3 has 16 amino acids. The CDR3 protein is CASSSRDRGPPYGYTF. Here the CDR3 DNA reads TGTGCCAGTAGTAGCCGGGACAGGGGGCCTCCCTATGGCTACACCTTC.

This chain joins TRBV10-1 and TRBJ2-7; D may be TRBD2 (6 bases). Per the germline V gene, CDR1 is WNHNN and CDR2 is SYGVQD (reference sequence). The CDR3 length is 14 residues. The V end was cut by 3 bases, the J end by 1 base, with 10 bases between. CDR3 in amino acids: CASSEAGRSYEQYF. CDR3 DNA: TGCGCCAGCAGTGAAGCAGGGAGGTCCTACGAGCAGTACTTC.

About this clone itself: At the DNA level, this CDR3 is encoded by other sequences in the same sample as well. The chain combines TRBV2 with TRBJ1-5; D is perhaps TRBD1 (6 bases). This CDR3 comprises 15 residues. V lost 2 bases and J 1 base, leaving 9 bases between the germline ends. Germline V gives CDR1 SNHLY, CDR2 FYNNEI. CDR3 sequence reads: CASSERGASNQPQHF. CDR3 sequence (DNA): TGTGCCAGCAGTGAAAGGGGGGCCAGCAATCAGCCCCAGCATTTT.

The V call is TRBV5-4, the J call TRBJ2-3; D unclear. V lost 4 bases, J lost 0 bases, and 12 bases lay in between. The CDR3 is 15 residues long. CDR1 is SGHNT, CDR2 YYREEE, per germline (reference sequence). CDR3 coding DNA: TGTGCCAGCAGCACCACGCCCAAAAGCACAGATACGCAGTATTTT. Translation gives CASSTTPKSTDTQYF.

To note about this clone: This CDR3 is also generated by other DNA sequences in the sample. The chain joins TRBV29-1 to TRBJ1-1; D is perhaps TRBD1 (6 bases). This CDR3 is built from 12 residues. Germline values: CDR1 SQVTM, CDR2 ANQGSEA. Trimming pared 5 bases from V and 2 bases from J, leaving 9 bases between. CDR3 bases: TGCAGCGTTTCCAGGGGCAACACTGAAGCTTTCTTT. Its protein is CSVSRGNTEAFF.

The chain joins TRBV5-1 to TRBJ1-4; D ambiguous. Germline V gene lookup returns CDR1 SGHRS and CDR2 YFSETQ. With 3 bases removed from V and 0 bases from J, the gap between germline ends came to 9 bases. The CDR3 runs 15 residues. Here the CDR3 reads CASSSESATNEKLFF. The CDR3, as DNA: TGCGCCAGCAGCTCGGAAAGTGCAACTAATGAAAAACTGTTTTTT.

For this clone: The sample contains more than one DNA sequence encoding this CDR3. This chain links TRBV7-8 with TRBJ1-5, with 7 bases matching TRBD1. This CDR3 region has 15 residues. Germline V lookup: CDR1 SGHVS, CDR2 FQNEAQ. Unmatched junction bases numbered 3, after V lost 4 bases and J lost 0 bases. The CDR3 is CASSSGTASNQPQHF. The CDR3 DNA follows: TGTGCCAGCAGCTCCGGGACAGCTAGCAATCAGCCCCAGCATTTT.

Of note for this clone: The sample contains more than one DNA sequence encoding this CDR3. V is TRBV19 and J is TRBJ2-7, with D maybe TRBD2 (5 bases). The CDR3 sequence is 14 residues long. V shed 3 bases and J shed 0 bases, with 9 bases lying between them. Germline V CDR1 and CDR2: LNHDA, SQIVND (reference sequence). CDR3 nucleotides: TGTGCCAGTAGTATTTCTGAGGGCTCCTACGAGCAGTACTTC. Encoded protein: CASSISEGSYEQYF. Together with reference TRBV19 and TRBJ2-7, the CDR3 gives the full variable domain: DGGITQSPKYLFRKEGQNVTLSCEQNLNHDAMYWYRQDPGQGLRLIYYSQIVNDFQKGDIAEGYSVSREKKESFPLTVTSAQKNPTAFYLCASSISEGSYEQYFGPGTRLTVT.

This chain connects TRBV2 to TRBJ2-7, with D possibly matching TRBD2 (5 bases). The germline V gene encodes CDR1 SNHLY and CDR2 FYNNEI. The V and J ends lost 7 bases and 4 bases respectively, with 17 bases between them. This CDR3 is built from 14 residues. The chain's CDR3 is CASKRTSLGYEQYF. The CDR3 DNA sequence: TGTGCCAGCAAGAGAACTAGTCTCGGGTACGAGCAGTACTTC.

The chain has TRBV19 and TRBJ1-6; 7 nucleotides match TRBD1. The CDR3 loop spans 14 amino acids. V lost 5 bases, J lost 9 bases, and 7 bases stayed unmatched. Per the germline V gene, CDR1 is LNHDA and CDR2 is SQIVND (reference sequence). The chain's CDR3 is CASSSTGVISPLHF. The CDR3 DNA follows: TGTGCCAGTAGTTCTACAGGGGTAATTTCACCCCTCCACTTT.

The rearrangement uses TRBV4-2 and TRBJ2-3; 10 bases map to TRBD2. Germline CDR1 LGHNA, CDR2 YNFKEQ. The J segment lost 2 bases and the V segment lost 4 bases, leaving 12 bases of the junction unmatched. The CDR3 contains 18 residues. DNA for the CDR3: TGTGCCAGCAGCCCTCGGATCTTAGCGGGAGGTTTCACAGATACGCAGTATTTT. It codes for CASSPRILAGGFTDTQYF.

V and J are TRBV23-1 and TRBJ2-7; D unresolved. TRBV23-1 is marked as an open reading frame, function uncertain. V was trimmed by 11 bases and J by 5 bases, leaving 10 bases between them. The CDR3 covers 10 residues. The CDR3 coding sequence is TGCGCCGACCCCCCCAACGAGCAGTACTTC. Encoded protein: CADPPNEQYF.

The chain has TRBV30 and TRBJ1-5; weak D call: TRBD1 (5 bases). V was trimmed by 0 bases and J by 6 bases, leaving 15 bases between them. Per germline, CDR1 GTSNPN and CDR2 SVGIG (reference sequence). The CDR3 has 15 amino acids. The CDR3 DNA reads as TGTGCCTGGAGTGTTGGCGACAGCAAATCTCAGCCCCAGCATTTT. Amino acid sequence: CAWSVGDSKSQPQHF.